What follows are 10 T cell receptor beta chains derived from one specimen sequenced in a study of cytotoxic CD8 clonotypes in ibrutinib-treated CLL. Profiled with immunoSEQ multiplex PCR; TCRdb holds only in-frame clones, not every one. The data contain roughly 70,000 clones, approximately 80% of them singletons. The sequencing used PBMCs, collected at disease progression, from a patient treated with ibrutinib. The receptors derive from a human donor with chronic lymphocytic leukemia.

The V and J genes are TRBV5-6 and TRBJ2-1, with D possibly TRBD2 on 7 matching bases. Per germline, CDR1 SGHDT and CDR2 YYEEEE. The CDR3 sequence is 16 residues long. Trimming shortened V by 4 bases and J by 4 bases, and 18 bases separated the two germline ends. The CDR3 is CASSGGASGSYNEQFF. The CDR3 coding sequence is TGTGCCAGCAGCGGGGGGGCCAGCGGCTCATACAATGAGCAGTTCTTC. Drawing the rest from reference TRBV5-6 and TRBJ2-1, the complete variable domain is DAGVTQSPTHLIKTRGQQVTLRCSPKSGHDTVSWYQQALGQGPQFIFQYYEEEERQRGNFPDRFSGHQFPNYSSELNVNALLLGDSALYLCASSGGASGSYNEQFFGPGTRLTVL.

The chain employs TRBV5-1 and TRBJ2-2; 9 bases agree with TRBD2. The CDR3 runs 17 residues. V gave up 2 bases and J gave up 7 bases; unmatched junction bases: 12. The germline V gene has CDR1 SGHRS and CDR2 YFSETQ. The CDR3 sequence is CASSFGLRGRADGELFF. CDR3 DNA: TGCGCCAGCAGCTTCGGTTTGCGCGGGAGGGCGGACGGGGAGCTGTTTTTT.

This rearrangement joins TRBV11-3 to TRBJ2-1; D not certain. The CDR3 loop spans 13 amino acids. Per germline, CDR1 SGHNT and CDR2 YENEEA. V was cut by 0 bases and J by 5 bases, with 5 bases left in between. CDR3 nucleotide sequence: TGTGCCAGCAGCTTAGATCGGGACAATGAGCAGTTCTTC. Translating it yields CASSLDRDNEQFF.

This clone was seen a single time. The V call is TRBV7-3, the J call TRBJ2-1; 7 bases are a match to TRBD2. Germline-derived CDR1 and CDR2 are SGHTA and FQGTGA. The ends lost 0 bases at V and 5 bases at J; junction bases unmatched: 10. This CDR3 has 17 amino acids. The CDR3 coding sequence is TGTGCCAGCAGCTTAACGTTCGAGCGGGACTTAAACAATGAGCAGTTCTTC. As protein: CASSLTFERDLNNEQFF.

This clone has more than one count but fewer than ten. The V and J genes are TRBV30 and TRBJ1-1, with 10 bases that match TRBD1. Germline assignment: CDR1 GTSNPN and CDR2 SVGIG (reference sequence). V trimming: 0 bases; J trimming: 6 bases; junction bases outside the gene matches: 4. The CDR3 totals 14 residues. DNA of the CDR3: TGTGCCTGGAGTGTACTAGGACAGGGGGCTGAAGCTTTCTTT. It translates to CAWSVLGQGAEAFF.

The J gene is TRBJ1-2, the V gene TRBV6-1; D unresolved. There are 13 residues in the CDR3. The germline gives CDR1 MNHNS, CDR2 SASEGT. Trimming pared 2 bases from V and 6 bases from J, leaving 10 bases between. CDR3 in DNA: TGTGCCAGCAGTGAACCTACTACTGATGGCTACACCTTC. Protein sequence: CASSEPTTDGYTF.

V and J are TRBV27 and TRBJ1-6; a possible D gene is TRBD1 (5 bases). The V end lost 4 bases, the J end lost 6 bases, and 10 bases lay between the germline ends. This CDR3 spans 14 amino acids. Looked up from germline, CDR1 is MNHEY and CDR2 is SMNVEV (reference sequence). CDR3 loop: CASSYLQGNSPLHF. CDR3 coding DNA: TGTGCCAGCAGTTATTTGCAGGGTAATTCACCCCTCCACTTT.

V gene TRBV6-9 combines with J gene TRBJ2-2, with D uncertain. V was shortened by 6 bases and J by 6 bases, with 5 bases between the two germline ends. Germline V gene lookup returns CDR1 MNHGY and CDR2 SVAAGI. The CDR3 is 11 amino acids. CDR3 protein: CASSDAGELFF. The DNA for the CDR3 is TGTGCCAGCAGCGATGCCGGGGAGCTGTTTTTT.

This clone was seen more than once but under ten times. The CDR3 reads CAWRDRGLEQYF. The DNA for the CDR3 is TGTGCCTGGCGAGACAGGGGGCTCGAGCAGTACTTC. The chain carries TRBV30 and TRBJ2-7, with TRBD1 matching over 10 bases. The length of the CDR3 is 12 residues. V lost 5 bases, J lost 6 bases, and 4 bases stayed unmatched. The V gene's germline CDR1 is GTSNPN and CDR2 SVGIG (reference sequence). Full variable domain (missing parts from reference TRBV30 and TRBJ2-7): SQTIHQWPATLVQPVGSPLSLECTVEGTSNPNLYWYRQAAGRGLQLLFYSVGIGQISSEVPQNLSASRPQDRQFILSSKKLLLSDSGFYLCAWRDRGLEQYFGPGTRLTVT.

The rearrangement links TRBV15 to TRBJ1-1, with a tentative D call TRBD1 (6 bases). Germline assignment: CDR1 LNHNV and CDR2 YYDKDF (reference sequence). Between the trimmed V and J ends, which lost 6 bases and 11 bases, there was a span of 16 bases. The length of the CDR3 is 12 residues. Here the CDR3 DNA reads TGTGCCACCAGTTATGCCAGGGGAGCGGCTTTCTTT. Its protein product is CATSYARGAAFF.